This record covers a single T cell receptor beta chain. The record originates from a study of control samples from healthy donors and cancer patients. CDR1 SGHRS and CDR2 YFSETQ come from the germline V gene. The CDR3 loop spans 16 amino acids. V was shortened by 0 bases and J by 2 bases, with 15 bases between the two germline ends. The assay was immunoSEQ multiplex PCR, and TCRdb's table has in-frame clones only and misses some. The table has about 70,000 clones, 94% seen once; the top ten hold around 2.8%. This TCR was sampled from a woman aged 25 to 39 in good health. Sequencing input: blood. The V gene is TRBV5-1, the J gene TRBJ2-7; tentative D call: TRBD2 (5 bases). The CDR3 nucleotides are TGCGCCAGCAGCTTGGCCGGAGGAGAAGGGACCTACGAGCAGTACTTC. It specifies CASSLAGGEGTYEQYF.